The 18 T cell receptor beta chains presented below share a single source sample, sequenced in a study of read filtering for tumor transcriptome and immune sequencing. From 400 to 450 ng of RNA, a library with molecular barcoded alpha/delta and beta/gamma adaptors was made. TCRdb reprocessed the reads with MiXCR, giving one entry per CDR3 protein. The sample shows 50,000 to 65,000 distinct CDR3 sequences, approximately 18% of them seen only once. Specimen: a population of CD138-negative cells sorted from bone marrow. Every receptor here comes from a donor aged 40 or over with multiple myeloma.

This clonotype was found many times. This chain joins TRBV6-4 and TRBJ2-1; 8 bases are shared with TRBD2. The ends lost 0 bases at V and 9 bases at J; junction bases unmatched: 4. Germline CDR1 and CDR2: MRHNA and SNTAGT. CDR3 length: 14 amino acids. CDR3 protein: CASSDSILAGEQFF. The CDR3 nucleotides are TGTGCCAGCAGTGACTCGATCCTAGCGGGTGAGCAGTTCTTC.

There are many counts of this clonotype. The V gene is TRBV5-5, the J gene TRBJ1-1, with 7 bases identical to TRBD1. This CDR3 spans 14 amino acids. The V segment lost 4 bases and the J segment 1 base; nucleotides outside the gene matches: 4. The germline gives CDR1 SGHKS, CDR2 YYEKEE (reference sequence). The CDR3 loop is CASSPWTGNTEAFF. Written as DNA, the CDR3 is TGTGCCAGCAGCCCCTGGACAGGGAACACTGAAGCTTTCTTT.

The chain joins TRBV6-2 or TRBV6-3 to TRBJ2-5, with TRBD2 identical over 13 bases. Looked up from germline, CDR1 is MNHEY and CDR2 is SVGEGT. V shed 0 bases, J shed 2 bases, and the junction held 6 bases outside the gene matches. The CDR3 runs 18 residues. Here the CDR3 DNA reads TGTGCCAGCAGTTACTCAGGACTAGCGGGGGAGATACAAGAGACCCAGTACTTC. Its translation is CASSYSGLAGEIQETQYF.

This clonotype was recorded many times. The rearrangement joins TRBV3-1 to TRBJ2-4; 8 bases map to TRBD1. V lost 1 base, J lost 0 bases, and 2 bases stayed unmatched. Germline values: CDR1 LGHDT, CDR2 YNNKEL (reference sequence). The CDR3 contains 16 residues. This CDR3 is CASSQGQGTAKNIQYF. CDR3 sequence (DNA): TGTGCCAGCAGCCAAGGACAGGGGACAGCCAAAAACATTCAGTACTTC.

The CDR3 reads CASSLFSGARTTTEAFF. The CDR3 region has the DNA TGTGCCAGCAGCTTATTTTCTGGAGCCAGGACCACCACTGAAGCTTTCTTT. This sequence joins TRBV7-9 and TRBJ1-1; D remains unclear. The CDR3 totals 17 residues. Trimming removed 2 bases at V and 4 bases at J, with 20 bases between. Germline V gene data show CDR1 as SEHNR and CDR2 as FQNEAQ (reference sequence).

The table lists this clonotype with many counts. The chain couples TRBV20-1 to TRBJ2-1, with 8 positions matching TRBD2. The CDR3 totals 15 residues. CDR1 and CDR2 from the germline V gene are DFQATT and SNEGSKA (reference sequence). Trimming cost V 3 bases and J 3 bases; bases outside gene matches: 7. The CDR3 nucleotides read TGCAGTGCTAGCGCGGGACTAGAGGGCTACAATGAGCAGTTCTTC. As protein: CSASAGLEGYNEQFF.

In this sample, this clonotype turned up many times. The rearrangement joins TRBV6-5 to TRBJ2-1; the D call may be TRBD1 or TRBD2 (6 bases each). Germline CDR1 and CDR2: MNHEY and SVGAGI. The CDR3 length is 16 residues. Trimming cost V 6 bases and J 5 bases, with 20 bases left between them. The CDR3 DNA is TGTGCCAGCAGGGCCTGGGGGGCAGGAGTTGACAATGAGCAGTTCTTC. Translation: CASRAWGAGVDNEQFF.

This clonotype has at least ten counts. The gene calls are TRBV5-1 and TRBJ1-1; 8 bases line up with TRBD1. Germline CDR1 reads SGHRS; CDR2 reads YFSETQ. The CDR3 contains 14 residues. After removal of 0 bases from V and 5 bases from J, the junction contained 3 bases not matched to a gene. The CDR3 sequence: CASSLDRGRTEAFF. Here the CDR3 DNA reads TGCGCCAGCAGCTTGGACAGGGGGAGGACTGAAGCTTTCTTT.

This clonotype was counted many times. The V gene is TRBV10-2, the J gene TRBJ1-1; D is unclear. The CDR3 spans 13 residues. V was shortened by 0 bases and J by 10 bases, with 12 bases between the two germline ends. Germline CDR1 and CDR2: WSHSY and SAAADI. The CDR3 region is CASSESRERIAFF. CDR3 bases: TGCGCCAGCAGTGAGTCGAGGGAGAGGATAGCTTTCTTT.

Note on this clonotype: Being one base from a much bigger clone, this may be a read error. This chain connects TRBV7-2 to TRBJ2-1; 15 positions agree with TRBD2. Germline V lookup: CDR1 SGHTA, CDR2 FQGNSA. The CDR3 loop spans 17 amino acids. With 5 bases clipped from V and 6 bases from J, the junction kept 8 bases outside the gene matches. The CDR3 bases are TGTGCCAGCAGCCAGGGACTAGCGGGGGGCAATTGCAATGAGCAGTTCTTC. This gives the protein CASSQGLAGGNCNEQFF.

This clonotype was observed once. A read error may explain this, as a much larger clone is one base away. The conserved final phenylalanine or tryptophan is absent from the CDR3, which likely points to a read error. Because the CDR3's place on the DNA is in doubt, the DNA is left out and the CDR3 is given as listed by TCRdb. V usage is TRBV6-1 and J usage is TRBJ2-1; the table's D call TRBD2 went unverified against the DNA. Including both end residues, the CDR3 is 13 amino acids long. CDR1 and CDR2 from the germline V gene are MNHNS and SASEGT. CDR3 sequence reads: CASLAGKYNERFL.

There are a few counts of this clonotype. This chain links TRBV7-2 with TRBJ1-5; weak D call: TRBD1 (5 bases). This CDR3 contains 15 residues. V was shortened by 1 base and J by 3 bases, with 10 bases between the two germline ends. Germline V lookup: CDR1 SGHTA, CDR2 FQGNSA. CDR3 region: CASSLEAGFNQPQHF. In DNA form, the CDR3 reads TGTGCCAGCAGCTTAGAGGCAGGGTTCAATCAGCCCCAGCATTTT. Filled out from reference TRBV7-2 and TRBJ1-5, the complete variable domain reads GAGVSQSPSNKVTEKGKDVELRCDPISGHTALYWYRQSLGQGLEFLIYFQGNSAPDKSGLPSDRFSAERTGGSVSTLTIQRTQQEDSAVYLCASSLEAGFNQPQHFGDGTRLSIL.

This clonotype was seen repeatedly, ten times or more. This CDR3 is CASSPTGGPGADTQYF. CDR3 DNA: TGTGCCAGCAGCCCGACGGGGGGTCCGGGCGCAGATACGCAGTATTTT. The chain carries TRBV7-8 and TRBJ2-3, with TRBD2 identical over 7 bases. Germline values: CDR1 SGHVS, CDR2 FQNEAQ. With V trimmed by 5 bases and J by 4 bases, 12 bases remained unmatched. The CDR3 runs to 16 residues.

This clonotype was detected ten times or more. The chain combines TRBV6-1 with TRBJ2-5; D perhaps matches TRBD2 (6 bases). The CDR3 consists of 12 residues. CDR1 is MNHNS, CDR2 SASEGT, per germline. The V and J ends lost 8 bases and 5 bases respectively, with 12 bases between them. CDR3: CASALSGETQYF. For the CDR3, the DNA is TGTGCCAGCGCACTAAGCGGGGAGACCCAGTACTTC.

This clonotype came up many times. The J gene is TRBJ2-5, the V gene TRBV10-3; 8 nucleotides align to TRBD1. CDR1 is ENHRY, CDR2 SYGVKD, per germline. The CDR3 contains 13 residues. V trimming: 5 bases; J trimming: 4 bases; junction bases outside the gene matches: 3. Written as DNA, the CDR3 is TGTGCCATCAGTCCGGGACAGGTAGAGACCCAGTACTTC. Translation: CAISPGQVETQYF.

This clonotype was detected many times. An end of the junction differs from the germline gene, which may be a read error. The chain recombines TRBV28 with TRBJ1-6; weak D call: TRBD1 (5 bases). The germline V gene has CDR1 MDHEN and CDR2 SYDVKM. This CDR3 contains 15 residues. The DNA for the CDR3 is TGTGTCAGCAGTCTACCCCGGGACGCCACTTCACCCCTCCACTTT. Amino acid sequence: CVSSLPRDATSPLHF.

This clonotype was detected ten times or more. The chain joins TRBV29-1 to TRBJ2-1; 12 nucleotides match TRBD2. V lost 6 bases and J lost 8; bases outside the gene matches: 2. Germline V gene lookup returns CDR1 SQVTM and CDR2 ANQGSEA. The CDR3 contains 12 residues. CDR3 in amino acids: CSVRLAGDEQFF. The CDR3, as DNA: TGCAGCGTCAGACTAGCGGGAGATGAGCAGTTCTTC.

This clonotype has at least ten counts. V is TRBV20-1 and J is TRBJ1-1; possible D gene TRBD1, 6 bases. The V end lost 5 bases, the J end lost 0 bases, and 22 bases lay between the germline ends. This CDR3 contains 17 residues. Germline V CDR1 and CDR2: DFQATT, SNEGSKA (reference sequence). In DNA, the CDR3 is TGCAGTGCTGGTCGGATGAAGGGGGACACCATGAACACTGAAGCTTTCTTT. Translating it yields CSAGRMKGDTMNTEAFF.